This TCR beta chain was sequenced in a study of T-cell memory formation after mild COVID-19. A word on this clonotype: Its antigen is undetermined.

General study points: Mainly CM and EM harbored the contracting CD4+ clones; mainly EMRA harbored the CD8+ ones. Pre-infection memory contained some responding clones, which suggested that cross-reactive memory had joined.

CDR1 and CDR2 (germline): MNHNY, SVGAGI (reference sequence). Trimming left V 0 bases short and J 5 bases short, with 13 bases between. The CDR3 length is 15 residues. The TCR alpha and TCR beta cDNA libraries, bearing sample barcodes and UMIs, were generated by 5'RACE using constant-segment primers. TCRdb re-called the 5' RACE reads through MiXCR, storing one row per CDR3 protein. The sample holds around 150,000 distinct CDR3 sequences, less than 40% seen once. The receptor was isolated from an adult woman who had mild COVID-19 (a few samples of this study predate the infection). Cell type and time point are not known. Sequencing used PBMCs or a T cell subset sorted from them (not recorded which). V is TRBV6-6 and J is TRBJ2-5; D remains unclear. The CDR3 DNA reads as TGTGCCAGCAGTTACTCGAACTTGTCCCGCGAGACCCAGTACTTC. As protein: CASSYSNLSRETQYF.